The clone carrying this T cell receptor (beta chain) qualifies as medium-sized. Measured with immunoSEQ multiplex PCR; TCRdb has only the in-frame clones, and not every one. The sample holds about 3,100 clones, 64% seen once. The data belong to a study of coeliac disease. In the study overall: Each coeliac patient was active, refractory type I, or diet-controlled.

The V and J ends lost 5 bases and 6 bases, in that order; junction bases with no gene match: 6. The length of the CDR3 is 14 residues. Germline CDR1 reads LNHDA; CDR2 reads SQIVND (reference sequence). This clonotype was obtained from a woman in her thirties or forties. The sequencing sample was made of intraepithelial lymphocytes from the gut. J is TRBJ2-1 and V is TRBV19; 8 positions agree with TRBD2. CDR3 in DNA: TGTGCCAGTAGTCGAGGAGCGGGAGCCAATGAGCAGTTCTTC. It codes for CASSRGAGANEQFF.